Listed below are T cell receptor beta chains from one sample, sequenced in a study of breast tumors, draining lymph nodes, adjacent tissues. TCRdb passed the multiplex PCR reads through MiXCR, listing each CDR3 protein once. The sample contains about 200,000 distinct CDR3 sequences, approximately 33% of which appear only once. Sequenced material: axillary lymph node tissue. The receptor set was obtained from a female donor with breast cancer. Some clones in this sample may be carry-over from other donors' samples. CDR3s include the opening cysteine and the closing phenylalanine or tryptophan. The D gene is left open where the match is weak. Clone size appears in some rows only: once, few, many, or a class for an expanded clone.

TGCGCCAGCAGCCCGGGGGGACAGGGCTACGAGCAGTACTTC | CASSPGGQGYEQYF | 14 | TRBJ2-7 | TRBD1 | TRBV5-1 | many
TGTGCCAGCAGTTACTCGGGGAGGGATCGCGGCTACACCTTC | CASSYSGRDRGYTF | 14 | TRBJ1-2 | . | TRBV6-5 | .
TGTGCCAGCAGTTCCCCGTGGGTTGCTTTCTTT | CASSSPWVAFF | 11 | TRBJ1-1 | . | TRBV12-3/TRBV12-4 | few
TGCGCCAGCAGCTTGATTAGCGGGAATGAGTACGAGCAGTACTTC | CASSLISGNEYEQYF | 15 | TRBJ2-7 | TRBD2 | TRBV5-1 | .
TGTGCTAGCACCAAGGGCCCGGGGGAGACCCAGTACTTC | CASTKGPGETQYF | 13 | TRBJ2-5 | . | TRBV7-7 | many
TGTGCCAGCAGAACCGGGACGGGAGAATACAATGAGCAGTTCTTC | CASRTGTGEYNEQFF | 15 | TRBJ2-1 | . | TRBV6-5 | .
TGTGCCAGCAGTGAGGAGGGGGGGACGGATACGCAGTATTTT | CASSEEGGTDTQYF | 14 | TRBJ2-3 | . | TRBV6-4 | many
TGTGCCAGCAGCTACCGGACTAGCGGTAACCAAGAGACCCAGTACTTC | CASSYRTSGNQETQYF | 16 | TRBJ2-5 | TRBD2 | TRBV6-7 | .
TGTGCCAGCAGCCCGGCGGGACTATTATACAATGAGCAGTTCTTC | CASSPAGLLYNEQFF | 15 | TRBJ2-1 | TRBD2 | TRBV6-2/TRBV6-3 | few
TGTGCCACCAGTGACTCCCGGACTTCCCAAGAGACCCAGTACTTC | CATSDSRTSQETQYF | 15 | TRBJ2-5 | . | TRBV24-1 | many
TGTGCCAGCAGTCAACCCCGGACAGTTAAGCCGACCGGGCAGTACTTC | CASSQPRTVKPTGQYF | 16 | TRBJ2-7 | . | TRBV6-1 | .
TGTGCCAGTAGCCGAGACAGGGGCCTGGATACGCAGTATTTT | CASSRDRGLDTQYF | 14 | TRBJ2-3 | TRBD1 | TRBV19 | many
TGTGCCACCAGCAGAGCCCCTGTAGAGACTCTAGCCAAAAACATTCAGTACTTC | CATSRAPVETLAKNIQYF | 18 | TRBJ2-4 | . | TRBV15 | many
TGTGCCAGTAGTATGGGCCCTCCCGGAGCGGGAGTAGAGACCCAGTACTTC | CASSMGPPGAGVETQYF | 17 | TRBJ2-5 | TRBD2 | TRBV19 | many
TGCGCCAGCAGCTTGGTCCAGGGAGGGTACGAGCAGTACTTC | CASSLVQGGYEQYF | 14 | TRBJ2-7 | TRBD2 | TRBV5-1 | many
TGTGCCACCAGTACCGGGACAGGGCTGAAAGAGACCCAGTACTTC | CATSTGTGLKETQYF | 15 | TRBJ2-5 | TRBD1 | TRBV24-1 | .
TGCGCCAGCAGCCACCTACAGGGGAGCTCCTACAATGAGCAGTTCTTC | CASSHLQGSSYNEQFF | 16 | TRBJ2-1 | TRBD1 | TRBV4-1 | many
TGCAGTGCCAGGACAGGAGGGAGTTCACCCCTCCACTTT | CSARTGGSSPLHF | 13 | TRBJ1-6 | TRBD1 | TRBV20-1 | .
TGTGCCAGCAGCCCGGAGGGTCGGGTTCCTGACACTGAAGCTTTCTTT | CASSPEGRVPDTEAFF | 16 | TRBJ1-1 | . | TRBV5-8 | few
TGTGCCAGCACCATGGGCCGTAGTCAGTACTTC | CASTMGRSQYF | 11 | TRBJ2-4 | . | TRBV6-2/TRBV6-3 | .
TGCAGCGTCTCTTTAGCGGGAGGGCCAACCGGGGAGCTGTTTTTT | CSVSLAGGPTGELFF | 15 | TRBJ2-2 | TRBD2 | TRBV29-1 | many
TGTGCCATCAGTGAGTCTAACAGGGAAGAGACCCAGTACTTC | CAISESNREETQYF | 14 | TRBJ2-5 | . | TRBV10-3 | .
TGTGCCAGCAAGGGGACAGGGTCCTCTGGAAACACCATATATTTT | CASKGTGSSGNTIYF | 15 | TRBJ1-3 | TRBD1 | TRBV5-5 | .
TGCAGTGCTAGTCGACTAGCGGGAGGAGGAGATACGCAGTATTTT | CSASRLAGGGDTQYF | 15 | TRBJ2-3 | TRBD2 | TRBV20-1 | many
TGTGCCAGAATCACCGGACGGGAGGGGCGAGGCAGGAGAAGCAATGAGCAGTTCTTC | CARITGREGRGRRSNEQFF | 19 | TRBJ2-1 | TRBD2 | TRBV12-3/TRBV12-4 | .
TGCAGTGCTAGTCCCGGGACAACGCTCCACTTT | CSASPGTTLHF | 11 | TRBJ1-6 | . | TRBV20-1 | .
TGTGCCTGGAGTCATCTCCCGGGACTGCCTAATGAAAAAGGGTTTTTT | CAWSHLPGLPNEKGFF | 16 | TRBJ1-4 | . | TRBV30 | many
TGTGCCTGGAGCATCGCCGGGACGGCCCAGGGTTATGGCTACACCTTC | CAWSIAGTAQGYGYTF | 16 | TRBJ1-2 | . | TRBV30 | many
TGTGCCAGCAGCCTAGGTCGGACAGGTGGGAGCTCCTATAATTCACCCCTCCACTTT | CASSLGRTGGSSYNSPLHF | 19 | TRBJ1-6 | TRBD1 | TRBV11-2 | .
TGTGCCAGCAGCTCAAGGCAGCGGGGGGGCACCGGGGAGCTGTTTTTT | CASSSRQRGGTGELFF | 16 | TRBJ2-2 | TRBD2 | TRBV11-3 | few
TGTGCCAGCAGTTCCCCGACAGTTCTAGCGGGAGATCAAGATACGCAGTATTTT | CASSSPTVLAGDQDTQYF | 18 | TRBJ2-3 | TRBD2 | TRBV6-2/TRBV6-3 | .
TGTGCCAGCAGAAAAAAGCGGCATGGTCGGGAGACCCAGTACTTC | CASRKKRHGRETQYF | 15 | TRBJ2-5 | . | TRBV6-5 | many
TGTGCCAGCAGGCCCCCGCCCCGGGAGACTGAAGCTTTCTTT | CASRPPPRETEAFF | 14 | TRBJ1-1 | . | TRBV6-6 | .
TGTGCCAGTGGGTGGGGGTCGGAGGATCAGCCCCAGCATTTT | CASGWGSEDQPQHF | 14 | TRBJ1-5 | . | TRBV7-9 | .
TGTGCCAGCAGCTTGCCTAGCGGGACCTACGAGCAGTACTTC | CASSLPSGTYEQYF | 14 | TRBJ2-7 | TRBD2 | TRBV11-2 | .
TGTACCAGCAGTACCCCGATGGGGCTGGGGAGCTATGGCTACACCTTC | CTSSTPMGLGSYGYTF | 16 | TRBJ1-2 | . | TRBV28 | many
TGTGCCAGCAGAGACACCCTGGACGATACGCAGTATTTT | CASRDTLDDTQYF | 13 | TRBJ2-3 | . | TRBV28 | .
TGCAGTGCTAGCCTTGTGGGGGATAGCAATCAGCCCCAGCATTTT | CSASLVGDSNQPQHF | 15 | TRBJ1-5 | . | TRBV20-1 | many
TGCAGCGTTCTAGGCGGGAGGTCCCCCCCCTACGAGCAGTACTTC | CSVLGGRSPPYEQYF | 15 | TRBJ2-7 | TRBD2 | TRBV29-1 | many
TGTGCCAGCAGGCCAACAGGGGCCGATAATTCACCCCTCCACTTT | CASRPTGADNSPLHF | 15 | TRBJ1-6 | TRBD1 | TRBV2 | many
TGTGCCAGCAGCTCCGGGACTAGCGGGCAAGAGACCCAGTACTTC | CASSSGTSGQETQYF | 15 | TRBJ2-5 | TRBD2 | TRBV7-9 | many
TGTGCCAGTAGTATAGGGGGCTCCTACGAGCAGTACTTC | CASSIGGSYEQYF | 13 | TRBJ2-7 | . | TRBV19 | few
TGTGCCAGCAGTGAAAGGTATCAGCCCCAGCATTTT | CASSERYQPQHF | 12 | TRBJ1-5 | . | TRBV2 | many
TGCGCCAGCAGCTTGGAAGTCTGGGATACGCAGTATTTT | CASSLEVWDTQYF | 13 | TRBJ2-3 | . | TRBV5-1 | many
TGTGCCAGCAGTGAAGATCCAGGGGGCGTGTATGGCTACACCTTC | CASSEDPGGVYGYTF | 15 | TRBJ1-2 | TRBD1 | TRBV2 | .
TGCGCCAGCAGCCTTCCCAGGGGGCTGAGCGGGGGTCTGGGCACAGATACGCAGTATTTT | CASSLPRGLSGGLGTDTQYF | 20 | TRBJ2-3 | . | TRBV5-1 | many
TGTGCCAGTAGTCGCAGTAACTATGGCTACACCTTC | CASSRSNYGYTF | 12 | TRBJ1-2 | . | TRBV19 | many
TGTGCCAGCTCACCACCTCTACTAAACACCGGGGAGCTGTTTTTT | CASSPPLLNTGELFF | 15 | TRBJ2-2 | . | TRBV18 | many
TGTGCCAGCGCCCGGGAGGGGAGCGGCTACACCTTC | CASAREGSGYTF | 12 | TRBJ1-2 | . | TRBV18 | .
TGTGCCAGCAGCTCCGGGACTAGCAAGGGAGGCAATGAGCAGTTCTTC | CASSSGTSKGGNEQFF | 16 | TRBJ2-1 | TRBD2 | TRBV7-8 | .